What follows are 24 T cell receptor beta chains derived from one specimen sequenced in a study of beta chain features in type 1 diabetes. General observations from the study: The study found moderately but significantly shorter TCRB CDR3s in all four CD4+ subsets of Type 1 diabetes patients.

Expressed TCRB transcripts were sequenced because the entire RNA isolate underwent reverse transcription. The assay was immunoSEQ multiplex PCR, and TCRdb's table has in-frame clones only and misses some. The sample has about 740,000 clones, roughly 13% seen once. These TCRs' antigens remain unknown. Material for sequencing was naive CD4+ T cells from blood. These TCRs come from a man between 18 and 29 years old with type 1 diabetes.

This sequence joins TRBV5-4 and TRBJ2-7; 9 bases fit TRBD1. The V gene's germline CDR1 is SGHNT and CDR2 YYREEE (reference sequence). This CDR3 region has 16 residues. The V gene end was trimmed by 0 bases and the J gene end by 5 bases; junction bases not matched to a gene: 9. CDR3 sequence reads: CASSLAPGQGRNEQYF. CDR3 DNA sequence: TGTGCCAGCAGCTTGGCTCCCGGACAGGGGAGGAACGAGCAGTACTTC.

The chain joins TRBV4-1 to TRBJ1-4; D gene ambiguous. CDR3 length equals 13 residues. V was trimmed by 1 base and J by 8 bases, leaving 8 bases between them. Germline CDR1 is MGHRA and CDR2 is YSYEKL. The CDR3 DNA is TGCGCCAGCAGCCAAGTCGCGCTGGAAAAACTGTTTTTT. Translated, it gives CASSQVALEKLFF.

The J gene is TRBJ1-1, the V gene TRBV29-1; TRBD1 matches at 7 bases. There are 10 residues in the CDR3. Per germline, CDR1 SQVTM and CDR2 ANQGSEA. After removal of 5 bases from V and 8 bases from J, the junction contained 2 bases not matched to a gene. The CDR3 DNA sequence: TGCAGCGTTTTGACAGGGGAAGCTTTCTTT. This gives the protein CSVLTGEAFF.

The chain employs TRBV5-1 and TRBJ2-1, with D tentatively TRBD1 or TRBD2 (6 bases each). V gave up 6 bases and J gave up 7 bases, with 14 bases separating them. The germline CDR1 and CDR2 sequences are SGHRS and YFSETQ. The CDR3 has 13 residues. This chain's CDR3 is CASNAGQGNEQFF. The CDR3 region has the DNA TGCGCCAGCAACGCGGGGCAGGGGAATGAGCAGTTCTTC.

Here the CDR3 reads CASSLGPSGYNEQFF. CDR3 DNA: TGTGCCAGCAGCTTAGGGCCTAGCGGTTACAATGAGCAGTTCTTC. The chain has TRBV11-3 and TRBJ2-1; 7 positions agree with TRBD2. The CDR3 is 15 amino acids. With 1 base clipped from V and 4 bases from J, the junction kept 4 bases outside the gene matches. Germline CDR1 SGHNT, CDR2 YENEEA.

This clone was found a few times. The chain links TRBV29-1 to TRBJ2-7, with TRBD2 matching 8 bases. Trimming took 5 bases from V and 0 from J; bases not matched to a gene: 6. This CDR3 region has 14 residues. Germline CDR1 is SQVTM and CDR2 is ANQGSEA. Written as DNA, the CDR3 is TGCAGCGTTACCCGCGGGGGGAGCTCCTACGAGCAGTACTTC. Encoded protein: CSVTRGGSSYEQYF.

The chain combines TRBV18 with TRBJ2-7; D unclear. The V end lost 4 bases, the J end lost 3 bases, and 4 bases lay between the germline ends. The CDR3 has 11 amino acids. Germline CDR1 KGHSH, CDR2 LQKENI. Here the CDR3 reads CASSLVYEQYF. In nucleotides, the CDR3 is TGTGCCAGCTCACTCGTCTACGAGCAGTACTTC.

This clone was counted only a few times. V and J are TRBV29-1 and TRBJ1-1; the D is unclear. CDR3 length: 10 residues. Germline-derived CDR1 and CDR2 are SQVTM and ANQGSEA. The DNA of the CDR3 is TGCTTAAGGGCAAACACTGAAGCTTTCTTT. Protein product: CLRANTEAFF.

The chain recombines TRBV6-1 with TRBJ1-2, with 8 bases aligning to TRBD1. The CDR3 runs 14 residues. Per germline, CDR1 MNHNS and CDR2 SASEGT. The junction had 6 bases not matched to a gene; V was cut back by 9 bases and J by 0 bases. Written as DNA, the CDR3 is TGTGCCAGTACTGACAGGGGAACTAACTATGGCTACACCTTC. Its protein product is CASTDRGTNYGYTF.

There are a few counts of this clone. V is TRBV19 and J is TRBJ2-5; D may correspond to TRBD1 or TRBD2 (7 bases each). The CDR3 contains 14 residues. The V and J ends lost 10 bases and 5 bases respectively, with 20 bases between them. Per germline, CDR1 LNHDA and CDR2 SQIVND (reference sequence). CDR3 DNA sequence: TGTGCCACCTCACCAGGGGGGGGCCGGGAGACCCAGTACTTC. Protein product: CATSPGGGRETQYF.

This clone has just a few counts. The chain joins TRBV7-9 to TRBJ2-3; no firm D call. Germline V CDR1 and CDR2: SEHNR, FQNEAQ (reference sequence). This CDR3 region has 12 residues. Trimming removed 4 bases at V and 5 bases at J, with 7 bases between. CDR3 bases: TGTGCCAGCAGCTATCTCGGAGATACGCAGTATTTT. Translating it yields CASSYLGDTQYF.

This clone was detected a few times. The gene calls are TRBV10-3 and TRBJ2-7, with D unclear. V was trimmed by 2 bases and J by 6 bases, leaving 5 bases between them. CDR3 length equals 11 residues. Germline loops: CDR1 ENHRY, CDR2 SYGVKD. The CDR3 sequence is CAISEDFEQYF. The DNA for the CDR3 is TGTGCCATCAGTGAGGACTTCGAGCAGTACTTC.

This clone was seen only a few times. The J gene is TRBJ2-3, the V gene TRBV6-5; D call uncertain. Germline assignment: CDR1 MNHEY and CDR2 SVGAGI. This CDR3 has 14 amino acids. V gave up 3 bases and J gave up 5 bases, with 12 bases separating them. The CDR3 region is CASSYLPKIDTQYF. In DNA, the CDR3 is TGTGCCAGCAGTTATCTCCCAAAAATAGATACGCAGTATTTT.

The rearrangement uses TRBV7-9 and TRBJ2-7; 7 bases fit TRBD1. Germline values: CDR1 SEHNR, CDR2 FQNEAQ (reference sequence). The CDR3 runs to 15 residues. Unmatched junction bases numbered 9, after V lost 4 bases and J lost 3 bases. CDR3 DNA sequence: TGTGCCAGCAGCTCCCTAAGGGACAGCCTCTACGAGCAGTACTTC. Translated: CASSSLRDSLYEQYF. Full variable domain (missing parts from reference TRBV7-9 and TRBJ2-7): DTGVSQNPRHKITKRGQNVTFRCDPISEHNRLYWYRQTLGQGPEFLTYFQNEAQLEKSRLLSDRFSAERPKGSFSTLEIQRTEQGDSAMYLCASSSLRDSLYEQYFGPGTRLTVT.

The chain links TRBV5-4 to TRBJ1-1; D unclear. The CDR3 is made up of 15 amino acids. V dropped 4 bases and J dropped 1 base, with 14 bases sitting between them. Per germline, CDR1 SGHNT and CDR2 YYREEE (reference sequence). The CDR3 region is CASSTAGLRNTEAFF. CDR3 coding DNA: TGTGCCAGCAGCACGGCCGGGCTACGGAACACTGAAGCTTTCTTT.

This clone was detected only a few times. Other DNA sequences in the sample encode the same CDR3. The genes are TRBV30 and TRBJ2-5; no reliable D call. The CDR3 loop spans 12 amino acids. CDR1 and CDR2 from the germline V gene are GTSNPN and SVGIG (reference sequence). The germline V and J ends were trimmed by 3 bases and 3 bases, with 8 bases remaining between them. Written as DNA, the CDR3 is TGTGCCTGGAGCAGGCAGGAAGAGACCCAGTACTTC. Translation gives CAWSRQEETQYF.

This chain connects TRBV9 to TRBJ1-3; D is unclear. Trimming stripped 0 bases from V and 4 bases from J, with 14 bases between. The CDR3 extends over 16 amino acids. Germline CDR1 SGDLS, CDR2 YYNGEE. CDR3 residues: CASSVDAAQVGNTIYF. DNA for the CDR3: TGTGCCAGCAGCGTAGATGCAGCTCAGGTCGGAAACACCATATATTTT.

The chain links TRBV6-6 to TRBJ2-2; D is undetermined. Germline lookup yields CDR1 MNHNY and CDR2 SVGAGI (reference sequence). The CDR3 sequence is 13 residues long. V lost 4 bases and J lost 5, with 8 bases in between. This CDR3 reads CASSFSLTGELFF. In DNA, the CDR3 is TGTGCCAGCAGTTTCTCTCTGACCGGGGAGCTGTTTTTT.

This clone came up a few times. The chain couples TRBV30 to TRBJ2-5; tentatively, D is TRBD1 (5 bases). The CDR3 covers 13 residues. V shed 2 bases and J shed 3 bases, with 10 bases lying between them. The V gene's germline CDR1 is GTSNPN and CDR2 SVGIG (reference sequence). CDR3 bases: TGTGCCTGGAGTACCCTCAGGGAAGAGACCCAGTACTTC. Its translation is CAWSTLREETQYF.

This clone was counted between two and nine times. Other DNA sequences in this sample translate to the same CDR3. The V and J genes are TRBV7-9 and TRBJ1-5; D is unresolved. Trimming took off 5 bases at V and 5 bases at J, with 7 bases between the two ends. Germline V lookup: CDR1 SEHNR, CDR2 FQNEAQ (reference sequence). The CDR3 is made up of 12 amino acids. Here the CDR3 DNA reads TGTGCCAGCAGCCTCGTAGATCAGCCCCAGCATTTT. Amino acids: CASSLVDQPQHF.

The V gene is TRBV29-1, the J gene TRBJ2-7; 7 nucleotides align to TRBD1. The germline CDR1 and CDR2 sequences are SQVTM and ANQGSEA. With 7 bases clipped from V and 3 bases from J, the junction kept 6 bases outside the gene matches. The CDR3 loop spans 12 amino acids. The CDR3 is CSGRDRDYEQYF. The DNA of the CDR3 is TGCAGCGGAAGAGACAGGGACTACGAGCAGTACTTC.

This clone was seen only a few times. This chain connects TRBV2 to TRBJ1-5; D is unclear. The V end was cut by 1 base, the J end by 3 bases, with 7 bases between. The CDR3 loop spans 14 amino acids. Germline V gene lookup returns CDR1 SNHLY and CDR2 FYNNEI. The CDR3: CASSEGDANQPQHF. The CDR3 DNA reads as TGTGCCAGCAGTGAAGGGGATGCCAATCAGCCCCAGCATTTT.

In this sample, this clone turned up a few times. The chain employs TRBV7-9 and TRBJ1-5; D possibly corresponds to TRBD1 (6 bases). Germline V gene data show CDR1 as SEHNR and CDR2 as FQNEAQ (reference sequence). V lost 5 bases to trimming and J lost 3 bases, with 11 bases between them. The CDR3 is 14 residues long. CDR3 DNA sequence: TGTGCCAGCAGCCCAGGACAGATCAATCAGCCCCAGCATTTT. Translating it yields CASSPGQINQPQHF. The full variable domain, rest sourced from reference TRBV7-9 and TRBJ1-5, is DTGVSQNPRHKITKRGQNVTFRCDPISEHNRLYWYRQTLGQGPEFLTYFQNEAQLEKSRLLSDRFSAERPKGSFSTLEIQRTEQGDSAMYLCASSPGQINQPQHFGDGTRLSIL.

This clone was seen a handful of times. This sequence joins TRBV13 and TRBJ2-5, with 8 bases lining up with TRBD2. Germline CDR1 reads PRHDT; CDR2 reads FYEKMQ (reference sequence). The CDR3 sequence is 15 residues long. Trimming at V came to 5 bases and at J to 5 bases, leaving 10 bases not matched to a gene. The CDR3 loop reads CASSLYPQRGETQYF. CDR3 sequence (DNA): TGTGCCAGCAGCCTCTACCCCCAGCGGGGGGAGACCCAGTACTTC.